This TCR beta chain was captured by sequencing in a study of radiation and T cells in renal cell carcinoma (dated by TCRdb to 2019 to 2021). Regarding the research as a whole: The samples were drawn from a clinical trial, where primary renal cell carcinomas were treated with 15 Gy of stereotactic body radiation therapy and then removed by nephrectomy 4 weeks afterward. TCR beta sequencing covered approximately 51 samples in total, comprising some 26 tumors and about 27 peripheral blood samples. Across all 50 or so samples, under 5,000,000 unique CDR3 nucleotide sequences, encoding roughly 3 million unique CDR3 amino acid sequences, were identified. What the research found in general, with its limitations: Effects of radiation dose or scheduling on the TCR repertoire could not be addressed with the single-armed trial design. In blood, the top tumor clonotypes increased from baseline to 2 weeks after radiation and then shrank by 4 weeks, which suggests a temporary expansion of tumor-resident clones. Because pretreatment tumor biopsies were not available, the study could not determine whether clonotypes were already present within the tumor at baseline. Changes in the blood repertoire were not tracked past 4 weeks after treatment.

About this clone: Its recognized antigen is unknown. Base-call qualities are not available, and no considerably larger clone is one nucleotide away.

Per the publication, the time point label means: blood 2 weeks post-SBRT. The sample's treatment or condition label is to be understood as: 15 Gy SBRT to primary tumor, nephrectomy 4 weeks later. To track tumor-enriched clonotypes, serial peripheral blood was sampled from radiation-treated patients at baseline and at 2 weeks and 4 weeks after SBRT. Every patient's renal cell carcinoma showed clear cell pathology. Genomic DNA for TCR sequencing was prepared using the QIAamp DNA Blood Mini Kit (Qiagen). Samples were included in the analyses only if all quality control checks were passed. Following the manufacturer's recommendations, the immunoSEQ kit was used to generate TCR beta libraries from genomic DNA. For library preparation, a first multiplex PCR was performed with proprietary primers, followed by a second PCR in which unique barcodes were added, and bead cleanups were performed after each round. Each sample batch included a kit-provided positive control reaction and a negative control reaction. The final libraries were assessed on an Agilent 4200 TapeStation D1000 ScreenTape, pooled by volume, and quantified by qPCR. An Illumina NextSeq500 fitted with a MidOutput 150-cycle cartridge performed the sequencing, running 156 Read1 cycles and 15 Index1 cycles with the kit's custom primers. The pooled library was loaded at roughly 1 pM with a roughly 20% PhiX control spike-in. As for the original processing: Vendor-processed data were analyzed in R, and a clonotype was defined as all T cells sharing the same CDR3 nucleotide sequence. In the clone abundance analyses, frequencies in each sample were normalized to that sample's 10,000 most abundant clones. Public T cell clones, which averaged fewer than five per sample, were excluded before analysis. Tumor-enriched and baseline blood-enriched clonotypes were defined by at least a 32-fold difference in abundance between compartments. A beta-binomial differential abundance model was used to identify clonotypes that expanded or contracted between blood time points. Similarity between tumor and blood repertoires was quantified using the Baroni-Urbani and Buser coefficient, and groups were compared with two-tailed Wilcoxon tests in R. The immuneACCESS repertoire file appears here via TCRdb, limited to in-frame rearrangements. These files lack a portion of the clones; in checked studies, under half of the deficit traces to unresolved V genes, and the cause of the others is not known. V and J calls and clone size come straight from that table; D and trimming were deduced from the DNA. The sample has some 120,000 clones on record, approximately 90% of them singletons. The ten largest clones capture 5.8% of the sample.

The CDR3 has 15 amino acids, counting the end cysteine and phenylalanine. CDR3 DNA only is kept here, 45 bases in frame from base 1. V is clipped by 0 bases and J by 7 bases, and the sequence between their germline boundaries is 12 bases long. CDR1 and CDR2, looked up from the germline V gene (reference sequence), are LNHNV and YYDKDF. The receptor chain draws on TRBV15 and TRBJ1-4; 5 matching bases give a weak D call of TRBD1. The sequenced sample was blood, obtained from a patient whose treatment included radiotherapy and nephrectomy. The receptor comes from a woman in her seventies with renal cell carcinoma. The sequence in DNA is TGTGCCACCAGCAGAGATGACAGCACTCCTGAAAAACTGTTTTTT. Its translation reads: CATSRDDSTPEKLFF.